This T cell receptor beta chain originates from a study of cytomegalovirus exposure and HLA in healthy donors. This clone came up a few times. Looked up from germline, CDR1 is LNHDA and CDR2 is SQIVND (reference sequence). V was clipped by 5 bases and J by 4 bases, with 13 bases between them. The CDR3 is made up of 14 amino acids. The PCR contained 60 Vbeta and 13 Jbeta primers. The table came from immunoSEQ multiplex PCR; TCRdb's copy has only in-frame clones and leaves some out. The sample records over 130,000 clones, around 84% being singletons. The specimen was PBMCs. This sequence was found in a man aged 50 or older in good health and CMV-seronegative. The V and J genes are TRBV19 and TRBJ2-3; no firm D call. The CDR3 region has the DNA TGTGCCAGTAGTCAGGCTCCTGCCGCAGATACGCAGTATTTT. Its protein is CASSQAPAADTQYF.